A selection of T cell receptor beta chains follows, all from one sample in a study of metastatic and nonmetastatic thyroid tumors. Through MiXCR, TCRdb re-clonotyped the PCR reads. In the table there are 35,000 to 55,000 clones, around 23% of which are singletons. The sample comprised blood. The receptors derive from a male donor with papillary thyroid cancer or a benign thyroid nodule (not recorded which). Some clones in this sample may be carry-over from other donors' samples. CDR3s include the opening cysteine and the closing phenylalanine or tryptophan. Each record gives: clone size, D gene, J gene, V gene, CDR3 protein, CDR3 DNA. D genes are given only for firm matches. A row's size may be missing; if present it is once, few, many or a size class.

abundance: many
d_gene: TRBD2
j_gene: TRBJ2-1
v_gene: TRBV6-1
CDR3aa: CASKAGGWHEQFF
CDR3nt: TGTGCCAGCAAGGCGGGAGGTTGGCATGAGCAGTTCTTC

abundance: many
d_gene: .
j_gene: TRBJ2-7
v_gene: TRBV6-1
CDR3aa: CASSDLTGNAATYEQYF
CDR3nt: TGTGCCAGCAGTGATTTAACGGGGAACGCAGCGACCTACGAGCAGTACTTC

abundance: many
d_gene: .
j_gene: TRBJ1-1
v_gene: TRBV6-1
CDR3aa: CASSETGGRSDTEAFF
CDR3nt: TGTGCCAGCAGTGAAACTGGGGGGAGGTCGGACACTGAAGCTTTCTTT

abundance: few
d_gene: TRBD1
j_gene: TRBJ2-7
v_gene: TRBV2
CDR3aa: CASQMQGASYEQYF
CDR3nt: TGTGCCAGCCAAATGCAGGGGGCGTCCTACGAGCAGTACTTC

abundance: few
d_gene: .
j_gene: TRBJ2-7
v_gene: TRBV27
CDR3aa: CASSYSGSTGEQYF
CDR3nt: TGTGCCAGCAGTTACTCAGGCTCGACGGGGGAGCAGTACTTC

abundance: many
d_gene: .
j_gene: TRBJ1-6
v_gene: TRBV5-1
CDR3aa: CASSLEYGRVFSPLHF
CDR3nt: TGCGCCAGCAGCTTAGAGTACGGCAGGGTCTTTTCACCCCTCCACTTT

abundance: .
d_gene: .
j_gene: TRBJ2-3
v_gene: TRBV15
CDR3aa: CATSRDPASIPSTDTQYF
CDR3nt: TGTGCCACCAGCAGAGATCCCGCTTCCATACCTAGCACAGATACGCAGTATTTT

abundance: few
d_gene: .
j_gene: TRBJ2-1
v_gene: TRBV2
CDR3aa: CASSWSNNEQFF
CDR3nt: TGTGCCAGCTCCTGGAGTAACAATGAGCAGTTCTTC

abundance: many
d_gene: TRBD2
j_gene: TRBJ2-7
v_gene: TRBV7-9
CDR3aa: CASSPPGIAGEQYF
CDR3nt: TGTGCCAGCAGCCCCCCGGGGATAGCGGGGGAGCAGTACTTC

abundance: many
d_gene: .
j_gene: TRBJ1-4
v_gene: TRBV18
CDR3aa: CASSPTGGTNEKLFF
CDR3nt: TGTGCCAGCTCGCCGACTGGCGGGACTAATGAAAAACTGTTTTTT

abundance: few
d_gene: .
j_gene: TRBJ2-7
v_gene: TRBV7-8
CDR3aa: CASIFDGSEQYF
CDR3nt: TGTGCCAGCATCTTCGATGGAAGCGAGCAGTACTTC

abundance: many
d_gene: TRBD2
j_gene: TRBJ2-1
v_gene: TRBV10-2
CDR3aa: CASRTSGNEQFF
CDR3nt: TGCGCCAGCAGGACTAGCGGCAATGAGCAGTTCTTC

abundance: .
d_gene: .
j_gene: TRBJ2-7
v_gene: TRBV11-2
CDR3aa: CASSFRRLGKESREQYF
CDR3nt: TGTGCCAGCAGCTTTCGACGGTTAGGGAAGGAGAGTCGTGAGCAGTACTTC

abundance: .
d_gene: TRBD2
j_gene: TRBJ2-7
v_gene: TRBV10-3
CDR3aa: CAISITSGSFYEQYF
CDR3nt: TGTGCCATCAGTATTACTAGCGGGTCGTTCTACGAGCAGTACTTC

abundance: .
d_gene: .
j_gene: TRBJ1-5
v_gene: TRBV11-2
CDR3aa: CASSDTGTTAGQPQHF
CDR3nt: TGTGCCAGCAGCGACACCGGGACAACGGCGGGTCAGCCCCAGCATTTT

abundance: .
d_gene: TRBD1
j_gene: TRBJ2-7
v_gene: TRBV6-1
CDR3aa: CASSLGTGALGSEQYF
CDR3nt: TGTGCCAGCAGTCTAGGGACAGGGGCCCTAGGGAGTGAGCAGTACTTC

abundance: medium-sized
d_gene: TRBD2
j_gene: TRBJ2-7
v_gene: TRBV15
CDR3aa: CATSRDRAGGREQYF
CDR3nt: TGTGCCACCAGCAGAGATCGGGCGGGGGGCAGAGAGCAGTACTTC

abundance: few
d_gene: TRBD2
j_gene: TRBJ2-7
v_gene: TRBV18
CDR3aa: CASSPGSGGVREQYF
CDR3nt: TGTGCCAGCTCACCAGGGAGCGGGGGGGTTCGCGAGCAGTACTTC

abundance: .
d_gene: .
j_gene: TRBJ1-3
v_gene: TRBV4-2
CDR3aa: CASSHTDSSGNTIYF
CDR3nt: TGTGCCAGCAGCCATACGGACAGCTCTGGAAACACCATATATTTT

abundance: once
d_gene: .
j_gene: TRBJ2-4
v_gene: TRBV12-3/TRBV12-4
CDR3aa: CASNPTGPKNIQYF
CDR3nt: TGTGCCAGCAACCCGACAGGTCCAAAAAACATTCAGTACTTC

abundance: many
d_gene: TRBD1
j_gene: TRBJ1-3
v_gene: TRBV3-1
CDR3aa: CASSLTGVSGNTIYF
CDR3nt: TGTGCCAGCAGTCTTACAGGGGTCTCTGGAAACACCATATATTTT

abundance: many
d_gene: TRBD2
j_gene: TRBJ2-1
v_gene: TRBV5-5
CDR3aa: CASSPRAGGGYNEQFF
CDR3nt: TGTGCCAGCAGCCCGAGGGCGGGAGGGGGTTACAATGAGCAGTTCTTC

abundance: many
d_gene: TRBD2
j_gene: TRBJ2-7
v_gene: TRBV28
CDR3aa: CASRGGVEQYF
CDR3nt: TGTGCCAGCAGGGGAGGGGTCGAGCAGTACTTC

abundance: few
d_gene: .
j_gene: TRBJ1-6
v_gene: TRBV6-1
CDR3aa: CASSEALGAINSPLHF
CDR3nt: TGTGCCAGCAGTGAAGCGCTTGGGGCTATCAATTCACCCCTCCACTTT

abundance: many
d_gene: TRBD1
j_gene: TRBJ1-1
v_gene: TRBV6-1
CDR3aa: CASSLQRQGEAFF
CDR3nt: TGTGCCAGCAGTTTACAAAGACAGGGGGAAGCTTTCTTT

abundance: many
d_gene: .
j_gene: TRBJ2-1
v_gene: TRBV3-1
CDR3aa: CASSLGAGLQFF
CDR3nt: TGTGCCAGCAGCCTAGGGGCCGGGCTGCAGTTCTTC

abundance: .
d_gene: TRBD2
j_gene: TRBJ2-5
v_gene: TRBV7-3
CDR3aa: CASSSGLKETQYF
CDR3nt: TGTGCCAGCAGCTCGGGACTAAAAGAGACCCAGTACTTC

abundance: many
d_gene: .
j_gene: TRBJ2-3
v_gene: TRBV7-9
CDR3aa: CASSHLAGDTDTQYF
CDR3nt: TGTGCCAGCAGCCACCTCGCAGGGGACACAGATACGCAGTATTTT

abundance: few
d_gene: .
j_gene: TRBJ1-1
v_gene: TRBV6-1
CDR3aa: CASSGGENTEAFF
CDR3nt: TGTGCCAGCAGTGGGGGAGAGAACACTGAAGCTTTCTTT

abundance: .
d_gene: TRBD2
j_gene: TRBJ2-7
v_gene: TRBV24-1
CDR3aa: CATSGGEQVTSGRNEQYF
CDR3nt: TGTGCCACCAGTGGCGGGGAACAAGTGACTAGCGGGAGAAACGAGCAGTACTTC

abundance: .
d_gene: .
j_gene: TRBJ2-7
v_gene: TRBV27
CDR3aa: CASSSLAAGSYEQYF
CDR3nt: TGTGCCAGCAGTTCCCTCGCGGCCGGATCCTACGAGCAGTACTTC

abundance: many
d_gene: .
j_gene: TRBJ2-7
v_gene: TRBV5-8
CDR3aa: CATTPRHPSSYEQYF
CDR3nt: TGTGCCACCACCCCCAGGCACCCAAGCTCCTACGAGCAGTACTTC

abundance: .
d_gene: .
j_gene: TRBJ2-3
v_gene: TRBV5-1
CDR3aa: CASSSGQSSTDTQYF
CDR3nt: TGCGCCAGCAGCTCCGGACAGTCAAGCACAGATACGCAGTATTTT

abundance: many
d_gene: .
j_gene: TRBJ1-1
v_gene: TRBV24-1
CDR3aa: CATSDPGQGAFF
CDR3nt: TGTGCCACCAGTGATCCCGGCCAAGGAGCTTTCTTT

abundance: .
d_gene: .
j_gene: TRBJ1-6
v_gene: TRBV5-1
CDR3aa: CASSPTGINSPLHF
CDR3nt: TGCGCCAGCAGCCCTACAGGGATCAATTCACCCCTCCACTTT

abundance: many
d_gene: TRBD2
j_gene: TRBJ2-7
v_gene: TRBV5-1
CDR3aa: CASSVKEAGGPGEQYF
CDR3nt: TGCGCCAGCAGCGTGAAAGAAGCGGGAGGGCCTGGGGAGCAGTACTTC

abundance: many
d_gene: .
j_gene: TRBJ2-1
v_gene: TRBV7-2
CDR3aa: CASSLQAYNEQFF
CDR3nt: TGTGCCAGCAGCTTACAGGCCTACAATGAGCAGTTCTTC

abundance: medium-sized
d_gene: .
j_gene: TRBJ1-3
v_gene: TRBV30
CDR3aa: CAWSPGGVGNTIYF
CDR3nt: TGTGCCTGGAGCCCTGGGGGTGTCGGAAACACCATATATTTT

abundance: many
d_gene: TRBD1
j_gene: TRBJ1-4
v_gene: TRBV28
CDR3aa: CASSQPGQGNEKLFF
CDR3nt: TGTGCCAGCAGCCAACCGGGACAGGGTAATGAAAAACTGTTTTTT

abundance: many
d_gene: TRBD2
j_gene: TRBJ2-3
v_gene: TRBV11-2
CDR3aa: CASSLMGGGSDTQYF
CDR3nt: TGTGCCAGCAGCTTAATGGGGGGAGGGTCAGATACGCAGTATTTT

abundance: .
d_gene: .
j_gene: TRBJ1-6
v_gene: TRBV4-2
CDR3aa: CASSQGGFNSPLHF
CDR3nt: TGTGCCAGCAGCCAAGGAGGGTTCAATTCACCCCTCCACTTT

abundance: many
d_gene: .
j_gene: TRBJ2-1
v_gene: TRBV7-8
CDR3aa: CASSLITGTSSYNEQFF
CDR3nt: TGTGCCAGCAGCCTTATTACCGGGACGAGCTCCTACAATGAGCAGTTCTTC

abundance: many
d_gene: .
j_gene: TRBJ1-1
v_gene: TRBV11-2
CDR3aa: CASSLERGKAFF
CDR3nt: TGTGCCAGCAGCTTAGAGCGGGGCAAAGCTTTCTTT

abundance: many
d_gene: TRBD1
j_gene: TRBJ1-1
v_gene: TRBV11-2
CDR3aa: CASSNLQGTEAFF
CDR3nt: TGTGCCAGCAGCAACCTACAGGGGACTGAAGCTTTCTTT

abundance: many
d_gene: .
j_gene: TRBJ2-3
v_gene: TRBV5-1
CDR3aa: CASSPRDLGTDTQYF
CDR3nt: TGCGCCAGCAGCCCTCGGGACTTAGGCACAGATACGCAGTATTTT

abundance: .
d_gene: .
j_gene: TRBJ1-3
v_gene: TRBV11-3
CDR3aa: CASSLSGPNSGNTIYF
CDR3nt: TGTGCCAGCAGCTTGTCAGGGCCAAACTCTGGAAACACCATATATTTT

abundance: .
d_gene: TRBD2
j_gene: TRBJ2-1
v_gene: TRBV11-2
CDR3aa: CASTRRASGMVSNEQFF
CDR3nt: TGTGCCAGCACCCGGAGGGCTAGCGGGATGGTTTCGAATGAGCAGTTCTTC

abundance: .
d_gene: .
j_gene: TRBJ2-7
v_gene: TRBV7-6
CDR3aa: CASVGGTGDSYEQYF
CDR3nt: TGTGCCAGCGTTGGTGGTACGGGGGATTCCTACGAGCAGTACTTC

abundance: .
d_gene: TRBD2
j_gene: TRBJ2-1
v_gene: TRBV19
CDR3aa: CASSIGGGRAYNEQFF
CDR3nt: TGTGCCAGTAGTATAGGTGGCGGGAGGGCCTACAATGAGCAGTTCTTC